One and the same sample provided the 26 T cell receptor beta chains below, sequenced in a study of tumor-infiltrating lymphocytes in primary liver carcinoma. Co-extracted RNA and DNA came from approximately 20-30 mg of unsorted bulk tissue. Constant-region priming of around 530 ng total RNA yielded TCR beta cDNA. Libraries of TCR beta came from three nested multiplex PCR rounds with slightly modified ARM-PCR. With TRBV1-TRBV30 forward primers and a C-beta reverse primer, the first two PCR rounds were run for approximately 10 cycles each. Via MiXCR, TCRdb re-called the multiplex PCR reads, giving one row per CDR3 protein. The sample contains approximately 73,000 distinct CDR3 sequences, over 55% of which appear only once. Material: liver tumor tissue from sampling region 4. The subset denotes: tumor region T4, right-lateral pole. All receptors come from a woman between 55 and 75 years old with primary liver carcinoma and hepatitis B virus infection.

The chain uses TRBV5-1 and TRBJ1-2, with unresolved D. Germline V gene sequence: CDR1 SGHRS, CDR2 YFSETQ. The V and J ends lost 8 bases and 4 bases respectively, with 21 bases between them. This CDR3 is 15 amino acids long. The CDR3, as DNA: TGCGCCAGGAGCCTGGTCCAGGCGGGATCCTATGGCTACACCTTC. This gives the protein CARSLVQAGSYGYTF.

A note on this clonotype: Since the CDR3 does not end with the conserved phenylalanine or tryptophan, this likely comes from a read error. The limits of the CDR3 on the DNA are not certain, so only TCRdb's listed CDR3 is given. The CDR3: CASTSGLAGPYERYL. The chain recombines TRBV6-6 with TRBJ2-7; TRBD2, as called in the table, went unchecked against the DNA. Termini included, the CDR3 measures 15 amino acids. Germline V gene data show CDR1 as MNHNY and CDR2 as SVGAGI (reference sequence).

A note on this clonotype: The germline gene is not matched at one end of the junction; a read error may be the cause. The CDR3 region has the DNA TGTGCCACCAGTGACTCCTCCGGGACTAGCATGGTGTCCCAGTATTTC. This codes for CATSDSSGTSMVSQYF. The chain carries TRBV24-1 and TRBJ2-5; 9 nucleotides line up with TRBD2. Germline CDR1 KGHDR, CDR2 SFDVKD. CDR3 length: 16 amino acids.

The V call is TRBV29-1, the J call TRBJ1-2; D is uncertain. CDR3 length equals 11 residues. Trimming took off 7 bases at V and 1 base at J, with 7 bases between the two ends. The germline V gene has CDR1 SQVTM and CDR2 ANQGSEA. CDR3 sequence reads: CSAYCNYGYTF. In DNA form, the CDR3 reads TGCAGCGCTTACTGTAACTATGGCTACACCTTC. The whole variable domain, filled in from reference TRBV29-1 and TRBJ1-2, reads SAVISQKPSRDICQRGTSLTIQCQVDSQVTMMFWYRQQPGQSLTLIATANQGSEATYESGFVIDKFPISRPNLTFSTLTVSNMSPEDSSIYLCSAYCNYGYTFGSGTRLTVV.

As for this clonotype: The junction departs from the called germline gene at one end, perhaps through a read error. V and J are TRBV5-1 and TRBJ2-1; perhaps TRBD1 as D (5 bases). In germline, CDR1 is SGHRS, CDR2 YFSETQ. This CDR3 has 14 residues. The CDR3 here is CVNSPERGSDEQLF. CDR3 DNA: TGCGTCAACAGCCCTGAAAGGGGTTCGGATGAGCAGTTATTC.

In regard to this clonotype: A much bigger clone sits one base away, suggesting this may be a read error. The gene calls are TRBV5-1 and TRBJ2-1, with D maybe TRBD2 (6 bases). The CDR3 has 16 residues. CDR1 is SGHRS and CDR2 is YFSETQ in the germline V gene. Here the CDR3 DNA reads TGCACCAGCAGCTTGGCCACCGGGAGCTCCTACAATGAGCAGTTCTTC. It specifies CTSSLATGSSYNEQFF.

With regard to this clonotype: Lacking the conserved final phenylalanine or tryptophan, this CDR3 likely reflects a read error. The V gene is TRBV6-1, the J gene TRBJ2-2; no clear D gene. V lost 6 bases and J lost 1, with 9 bases in between. The CDR3 covers 14 residues. Germline loops: CDR1 MNHNS, CDR2 SASEGT. CDR3 nucleotide sequence: TGTGCCAGCAGGAATGAGCTGAACACCGGGGAGCTGTTTCTT. Protein: CASRNELNTGELFL.

In its sample, this clonotype was seen many times. V usage is TRBV12-3 or TRBV12-4 and J usage is TRBJ1-4; no definite D call. This CDR3 spans 11 amino acids. V shed 7 bases and J shed 7 bases, with 7 bases lying between them. The CDR3 reads CASMGFEKLFF. Written as DNA, the CDR3 is TGTGCCAGCATGGGTTTTGAAAAACTGTTTTTT.

Concerning this clonotype: Relative to the germline gene, one junction end is altered; a read error may explain this. This chain links TRBV11-2 with TRBJ2-2; D is perhaps TRBD2 (5 bases). The germline V gene encodes CDR1 SGHAT and CDR2 FQNNGV. The CDR3 spans 15 residues. This CDR3 is CASSWVGSFTGKLFF. The CDR3 nucleotides read TGCGCCAGTAGCTGGGTGGGGTCCTTCACCGGGAAGCTGTTTTTT.

On this clonotype itself: The final CDR3 position lacks the conserved phenylalanine or tryptophan, pointing to a likely read error. The chain has TRBV6-5 and TRBJ1-1; tentatively, D is TRBD1 (5 bases). The V end lost 8 bases, the J end lost 4 bases, and 17 bases lay between the germline ends. This CDR3 is built from 14 residues. In germline, CDR1 is MNHEY, CDR2 SVGAGI. CDR3 region: CASGPGALATEAFL. The CDR3 nucleotides are TGTGCCAGCGGTCCTGGGGCCTTGGCCACTGAAGCTTTCTTG.

This clonotype was detected only once. Just one base apart from a much larger clone, this may be a read error. The chain uses TRBV28 and TRBJ2-3; 8 bases are shared with TRBD1. This CDR3 spans 13 amino acids. Germline CDR1 reads MDHEN; CDR2 reads SYDVKM. CDR3 residues: CVSSQGATDTQYF. CDR3 bases: TGTGTCAGCAGTCAGGGGGCCACAGATACGCAGTATTTT. The variable domain in full, with the rest retrieved from reference TRBV28 and TRBJ2-3, is DVKVTQSSRYLVKRTGEKVFLECVQDMDHENMFWYRQDPGLGLRLIYFSYDVKMKEKGDIPEGYSVSREKKERFSLILESASTNQTSMYLCVSSQGATDTQYFGPGTRLTVL.

Regarding this clonotype: Relative to the germline gene, one junction end is altered; a read error may explain this. The chain combines TRBV6-5 with TRBJ2-1, with D possibly being TRBD2 (7 bases). This CDR3 has 12 residues. Germline lookup yields CDR1 MNHEY and CDR2 SVGAGI. The CDR3 loop is CVSGNRANEQFF. Here the CDR3 DNA reads TGTGTCAGCGGGAACAGGGCGAATGAGCAGTTCTTC.

In regard to this clonotype: One end of the junction does not line up with germline, which may come from a read error. This sequence joins TRBV29-1 and TRBJ2-1, with D perhaps matching TRBD1 (5 bases). This CDR3 region has 14 residues. CDR1 and CDR2 from the germline V gene are SQVTM and ANQGSEA. In nucleotides, the CDR3 is TGCAGCGTTGACCTGGATAGTAGGGGAAATGAGCAGTTTTTC. Its protein is CSVDLDSRGNEQFF.

With respect to this clonotype: At one end the junction does not follow the germline gene, possibly because of a read error. CDR3: CTSSYTYYTEVDSGANVLTF. The CDR3 coding sequence is TGTACCAGCAGTTACACCTATTACACGGAGGTGGACTCTGGGGCCAACGTCCTGACTTTC. The chain employs TRBV6-5 and TRBJ2-6; tentative D call: TRBD2 (5 bases). The CDR3 extends over 20 amino acids. From germline, CDR1 is MNHEY and CDR2 SVGAGI.

This clonotype was observed once. The conserved closing phenylalanine or tryptophan is absent in this CDR3, likely reflecting a read error. The chain employs TRBV12-3 or TRBV12-4 and TRBJ1-1; tentative D call: TRBD1 (5 bases). There are 15 residues in the CDR3. V lost 0 bases and J 4 bases, leaving 12 bases between the germline ends. CDR3 in DNA: TGTGCCAGCAGTTTAGCGCGCAGGGCGATCACTGAAGCTTTCCTT. This gives the protein CASSLARRAITEAFL.

This clonotype appeared once. This likely comes from a read error, as the CDR3 has no conserved phenylalanine or tryptophan at its end. The chain links TRBV29-1 to TRBJ2-1; unclear D gene. V lost 2 bases and J 6 bases, leaving 14 bases between the germline ends. CDR1 is SQVTM and CDR2 is ANQGSEA in the germline V gene. This CDR3 comprises 14 residues. The CDR3 loop is CSVEPPGSGNEQFL. DNA for the CDR3: TGCAGCGTTGAACCACCAGGATCCGGCAATGAGCAGTTCCTC.

As to this clonotype: Since no conserved phenylalanine or tryptophan closes the CDR3, a read error is the likely cause. The V call is TRBV11-2, the J call TRBJ2-3, with D possibly being TRBD1 (6 bases). The CDR3 has 17 amino acids. The germline V gene has CDR1 SGHAT and CDR2 FQNNGV. The CDR3 sequence is CASSPAPRGKGTDMQYS. CDR3 nucleotides: TGCGCCAGCAGCCCGGCCCCCAGGGGCAAAGGAACAGATATGCAGTATTCT.

The rearrangement links TRBV6-6 to TRBJ1-1; TRBD1 agrees at 7 bases. V trimming: 10 bases; J trimming: 8 bases; junction bases outside the gene matches: 22. Germline loops: CDR1 MNHNY, CDR2 SVGAGI (reference sequence). The CDR3 totals 16 residues. The CDR3 protein is CAINQMEGNRGTEAFF. The CDR3 DNA reads as TGTGCCATCAATCAAATGGAGGGGAACAGGGGTACCGAAGCTTTCTTT.

Concerning this clonotype: A much larger clone differs from this one at a single base, so this may be a read error. The V and J genes are TRBV5-1 and TRBJ2-7, with TRBD2 matching over 7 bases. Germline values: CDR1 SGHRS, CDR2 YFSETQ. The CDR3 has 15 amino acids. The CDR3 protein is CTSSLGGIGSYEQYF. The CDR3 nucleotides are TGCACCAGCAGCTTGGGGGGGATCGGTTCCTACGAGCAGTACTTC. The full variable domain, with the rest looked up from reference TRBV5-1 and TRBJ2-7, is KAGVTQTPRYLIKTRGQQVTLSCSPISGHRSVSWYQQTPGQGLQFLFEYFSETQRNKGNFPGRFSGRQFSNSRSEMNVSTLELGDSALYLCTSSLGGIGSYEQYFGPGTRLTVT.

Concerning this clonotype itself: Relative to the germline gene, one junction end is altered; a read error may explain this. The chain joins TRBV4-1 to TRBJ2-7; 7 positions agree with TRBD1. CDR3 length: 15 residues. Germline CDR1 MGHRA, CDR2 YSYEKL. The chain's CDR3 is CASSRDLRGQYELYF. In DNA form, the CDR3 reads TGCGCCAGCAGCCGAGATCTTAGGGGGCAATACGAGCTGTACTTC.

Turning to this clonotype: The conserved phenylalanine or tryptophan normally closing the CDR3 is absent here, so this likely arose from a read error. The rearrangement links TRBV7-9 to TRBJ2-7; D gene ambiguous. The germline CDR1 and CDR2 sequences are SEHNR and FQNEAQ (reference sequence). This CDR3 has 11 amino acids. V shed 5 bases and J shed 6 bases, with 8 bases lying between them. CDR3 in DNA: TGTGCCAGCAGCCCCCTCTCCGAGCAGTACTCG. It specifies CASSPLSEQYS.

A word on this clonotype: Relative to the germline gene, one junction end is altered; a read error may explain this. This chain joins TRBV28 and TRBJ2-5; either TRBD1 or TRBD2 may fit D (6 bases each). Germline CDR1 reads MDHEN; CDR2 reads SYDVKM. There are 16 residues in the CDR3. The CDR3 loop reads CASSLPRDMIREIQYF. CDR3 in DNA: TGTGCCAGCAGTTTACCGCGGGACATGATTAGGGAGATCCAGTACTTC.

This clonotype occurred a few times. The chain couples TRBV20-1 to TRBJ2-3, with 15 bases matching TRBD2. This CDR3 is built from 16 residues. Germline V gives CDR1 DFQATT, CDR2 SNEGSKA (reference sequence). J gave up 6 bases and V 8 bases, and 12 bases lay outside the gene matches. This CDR3 is CSSLIQGLAGGDTQYF. The CDR3 DNA reads as TGCAGTTCCCTCATTCAGGGACTAGCGGGAGGTGATACGCAGTATTTT.

The V call is TRBV2, the J call TRBJ2-3; TRBD2 might be the D (6 bases). The CDR3 sequence is 14 residues long. Trimming took 7 bases from V and 4 from J, leaving 15 bases between them. From germline, CDR1 is SNHLY and CDR2 FYNNEI. As DNA, the CDR3 is TGTGCCAGCACTCAGTGGGGAGGTTCAGATACGCAGTATTTT. Amino acid sequence: CASTQWGGSDTQYF.

Remarks on this clonotype: A read error may be the cause here, since a much bigger clone is one base away. The rearrangement joins TRBV18 to TRBJ2-2, with D uncertain. CDR3 length: 12 amino acids. Germline V lookup: CDR1 KGHSH, CDR2 LQKENI. Trimming pared 8 bases from V and 10 bases from J, leaving 14 bases between. The CDR3 protein is CASRNRSVELFF. CDR3 sequence (DNA): TGTGCCAGCAGGAATCGTTCCGTGGAGCTGTTTTTT.

On this clonotype: At one end, the junction sequence differs from germline, possibly due to a read error. The gene calls are TRBV4-1 and TRBJ2-7, with 10 bases lining up with TRBD2. CDR3 length: 15 residues. Germline V gives CDR1 MGHRA, CDR2 YSYEKL. As DNA, the CDR3 is TGCACCAGCAGCCCGAGTCTAGCGGGAGAAGGCGAGCAGTACTTC. Translated, it gives CTSSPSLAGEGEQYF.